The 21 T cell receptor beta chains given below trace back to one sample, sequenced in a study of T-cell memory formation after mild COVID-19. TCRdb independently ran MiXCR on the 5' RACE reads; one entry per CDR3 protein. The repertoire holds roughly 89,000 distinct CDR3 sequences, with roughly 16% as singletons. Sequenced sample: PBMCs or a T cell subset sorted from them (not recorded which). The receptors were sampled from a man between 18 and 35 years old who had mild COVID-19 (a few samples of this study predate the infection). Cell type and time point are not known.

This clonotype was seen more than once but under ten times. The genes are TRBV5-4 and TRBJ2-3; 7 bases fit TRBD2. The CDR3 consists of 17 residues. Germline trimming cut 3 bases from V and 2 bases from J; bases unmatched to any gene: 12. CDR1 is SGHNT and CDR2 is YYREEE in the germline V gene (reference sequence). In DNA form, the CDR3 reads TGTGCCAGCAGCTGGGGCGGGAGTGGTGCGCCCACAGATACGCAGTATTTT. Its translation is CASSWGGSGAPTDTQYF.

In this sample, this clonotype turned up a few times. This chain uses TRBV6-5 with TRBJ2-3, with 8 bases that match TRBD1. Trimming at V came to 10 bases and at J to 5 bases, leaving 8 bases not matched to a gene. Germline V gene lookup returns CDR1 MNHEY and CDR2 SVGAGI. The CDR3 runs to 13 residues. The chain's CDR3 is CAITDRDGDTQYF. DNA for the CDR3: TGTGCCATCACGGACAGGGATGGAGATACGCAGTATTTT.

The rearrangement uses TRBV4-1 and TRBJ1-2; D is ambiguous. From germline, CDR1 is MGHRA and CDR2 YSYEKL. CDR3 size: 15 residues. V lost 2 bases and J lost 3, with 13 bases in between. The DNA for the CDR3 is TGCGCCAGCAGCCAAATTTTTGGTCCGTACTATGGCTACACCTTC. Residues: CASSQIFGPYYGYTF.

The chain recombines TRBV7-3 with TRBJ2-5; 8 bases are a match to TRBD1. The V gene end was trimmed by 4 bases and the J gene end by 5 bases; junction bases not matched to a gene: 12. Germline loops: CDR1 SGHTA, CDR2 FQGTGA. This CDR3 contains 16 residues. In DNA, the CDR3 is TGTGCCAGCAGCTCACCGGGACAGGTGAAGGGGGAGACCCAGTACTTC. Protein product: CASSSPGQVKGETQYF.

This clonotype was observed a few times. The chain recombines TRBV7-9 with TRBJ2-1; 9 positions agree with TRBD1. The germline V gene encodes CDR1 SEHNR and CDR2 FQNEAQ (reference sequence). The CDR3 has 16 amino acids. Trimming at V came to 1 base and at J to 3 bases, leaving 4 bases not matched to a gene. The chain's CDR3 is CASSLGGTGYYNEQFF. DNA for the CDR3: TGTGCCAGCAGCTTAGGGGGGACAGGGTACTACAATGAGCAGTTCTTC.

This clonotype was seen more than once but under ten times. J is TRBJ2-1 and V is TRBV5-4; 11 bases are a match to TRBD1. From germline, CDR1 is SGHNT and CDR2 YYREEE (reference sequence). The CDR3 has 15 amino acids. The V gene end was trimmed by 0 bases and the J gene end by 10 bases; junction bases not matched to a gene: 6. CDR3 amino acids: CASSLGDRGTREQFF. In DNA, the CDR3 is TGTGCCAGCAGCTTGGGGGACAGGGGGACACGGGAGCAGTTCTTC. The full variable domain, in which reference TRBV5-4 and TRBJ2-1 provide the parts outside the CDR3, is ETGVTQSPTHLIKTRGQQVTLRCSSQSGHNTVSWYQQALGQGPQFIFQYYREEENGRGNFPPRFSGLQFPNYSSELNVNALELDDSALYLCASSLGDRGTREQFFGPGTRLTVL.

Comments on this clonotype: The DNA is omitted, as the CDR3 cannot be located on it reliably, and the CDR3 follows TCRdb's listing. The chain links TRBV7-9 to TRBJ2-5; the table's TRBD2 call for D was not verified on the DNA. The germline gives CDR1 SEHNR, CDR2 FQNEAQ (reference sequence). The CDR3 length equals 14 residues, ends included. This chain's CDR3 is CASSLVASGARLDF.

This clonotype appeared a few times. V usage is TRBV27 and J usage is TRBJ1-1; D is perhaps TRBD1 (5 bases). This CDR3 contains 14 residues. The V and J ends lost 5 bases and 2 bases respectively, with 12 bases between them. CDR1 MNHEY and CDR2 SMNVEV come from the germline V gene (reference sequence). The CDR3 region is CASSVTDTNTEAFF. CDR3 coding DNA: TGTGCCAGCAGTGTGACGGACACAAACACTGAAGCTTTCTTT.

The chain has TRBV7-2 and TRBJ1-1; D gene unclear. The germline V gene encodes CDR1 SGHTA and CDR2 FQGNSA. Trimming pared 8 bases from V and 0 bases from J, leaving 10 bases between. The CDR3 consists of 13 residues. DNA of the CDR3: TGTGCCAGCCGGACGGGGATGAACACTGAAGCTTTCTTT. It codes for CASRTGMNTEAFF.

This clonotype occurred a few times. This rearrangement joins TRBV19 to TRBJ2-2, with D perhaps assigned TRBD1 or TRBD2 (6 bases each). Germline V lookup: CDR1 LNHDA, CDR2 SQIVND (reference sequence). This CDR3 is 14 amino acids long. V gave up 8 bases and J gave up 6 bases, with 16 bases separating them. CDR3 sequence (DNA): TGTGCCAGTGGAAGGACGGGGGCGCCCGGGGAGCTGTTTTTT. Encoded protein: CASGRTGAPGELFF. Full variable domain (missing parts from reference TRBV19 and TRBJ2-2): DGGITQSPKYLFRKEGQNVTLSCEQNLNHDAMYWYRQDPGQGLRLIYYSQIVNDFQKGDIAEGYSVSREKKESFPLTVTSAQKNPTAFYLCASGRTGAPGELFFGEGSRLTVL.

This clonotype was picked up a small number of times. The CDR3 is CSAQDGSYEQYF. For the CDR3, the DNA is TGCAGCGCCCAGGACGGGTCCTACGAGCAGTACTTC. The rearrangement uses TRBV29-1 and TRBJ2-7; D not certain. This CDR3 has 12 amino acids. V was clipped by 7 bases and J by 1 base, with 11 bases between them. The V gene's germline CDR1 is SQVTM and CDR2 ANQGSEA.

This rearrangement joins TRBV12-3 or TRBV12-4 to TRBJ1-2; 7 bases match TRBD1. The CDR3 is 15 residues long. V shed 1 base and J 6 bases; nucleotides not matched to a gene: 8. CDR3 in amino acids: CASSLVAGGFDGYTF. The CDR3 DNA reads as TGTGCCAGCAGTTTAGTGGCAGGGGGGTTCGATGGCTACACCTTC.

This clonotype came up a few times. The chain is built from TRBV7-2 and TRBJ2-7, with D uncertain. The ends were cut back, 2 bases at V and 6 bases at J, with 14 bases in the middle. This CDR3 has 14 residues. Germline V gene sequence: CDR1 SGHTA, CDR2 FQGNSA. In DNA form, the CDR3 reads TGTGCCAGCAGCTTACTCCCCCTCTTCGGCGAGCAGTACGTC. It translates to CASSLLPLFGEQYV.

The V and J genes are TRBV7-9 and TRBJ1-6; a possible D gene is TRBD1 (5 bases). The germline V gene encodes CDR1 SEHNR and CDR2 FQNEAQ (reference sequence). Trimming stripped 6 bases from V and 10 bases from J, with 22 bases between. The CDR3 consists of 16 residues. CDR3 coding DNA: TGTGCCAGCAGTCTATATGCGACCGGTGGGGGGTCACCCCTCCACTTT. Translation gives CASSLYATGGGSPLHF. Filled out from reference TRBV7-9 and TRBJ1-6, the complete variable domain reads DTGVSQNPRHKITKRGQNVTFRCDPISEHNRLYWYRQTLGQGPEFLTYFQNEAQLEKSRLLSDRFSAERPKGSFSTLEIQRTEQGDSAMYLCASSLYATGGGSPLHFGNGTRLTVT.

This clonotype was observed at least ten times. The chain has TRBV29-1 and TRBJ1-1, with D possibly being TRBD1 (5 bases). The CDR3 consists of 12 residues. V was clipped by 3 bases and J by 4 bases, with 9 bases between them. Germline values: CDR1 SQVTM, CDR2 ANQGSEA. Here the CDR3 reads CSVEWGTTEAFF. The CDR3 region has the DNA TGCAGCGTTGAGTGGGGGACCACTGAAGCTTTCTTT.

At least ten counts were recorded for this clonotype. At one end, the junction sequence differs from germline, possibly due to a read error. The rearrangement links TRBV12-5 to TRBJ2-5, with 12 bases lining up with TRBD2. The CDR3 totals 17 residues. The germline V gene has CDR1 LGHNT and CDR2 FRNRAP. The CDR3 sequence: CASGQLAGGINEESQYF. The DNA for the CDR3 is TGTGCTAGTGGTCAACTAGCGGGGGGAATAAATGAAGAGAGCCAGTACTTC.

The V gene is TRBV6-2 or TRBV6-3, the J gene TRBJ2-5; a possible D gene is TRBD2 (7 bases). The germline V gene has CDR1 MNHEY and CDR2 SVGEGT. Deletions cut 5 bases from V and 5 bases from J, with 12 bases between. The CDR3 length is 13 residues. This chain's CDR3 is CASSDGGPETQYF. The CDR3 DNA reads as TGTGCCAGCAGTGACGGGGGGCCGGAGACCCAGTACTTC.

The chain carries TRBV6-6 and TRBJ2-1; possibly TRBD1 for D (7 bases). The length of the CDR3 is 12 residues. With 8 bases removed from V and 6 bases from J, the gap between germline ends came to 11 bases. Germline V lookup: CDR1 MNHNY, CDR2 SVGAGI (reference sequence). The CDR3 protein is CASRQGGNEQFF. The CDR3 DNA reads TGTGCCAGCCGACAGGGAGGCAATGAGCAGTTCTTC.

The chain employs TRBV7-8 and TRBJ2-1, with D possibly TRBD1 on 6 matching bases. The CDR3 has 15 amino acids. Germline CDR1 SGHVS, CDR2 FQNEAQ. V was cut by 7 bases and J by 6 bases, with 19 bases left in between. The CDR3 DNA is TGTGCCAGCATCTCAGGGGCTAACTTCCTCAATGAGCAGTTCTTC. This translates into CASISGANFLNEQFF.

The chain joins TRBV11-2 to TRBJ2-1; the D call may be TRBD1 or TRBD2 (6 bases each). Germline V CDR1 and CDR2: SGHAT, FQNNGV. The CDR3 runs to 17 residues. Trimming cost V 5 bases and J 5 bases, with 22 bases left between them. CDR3 amino acids: CASSLLRGERVHNEQFF. Here the CDR3 DNA reads TGTGCCAGCAGCCTACTTAGGGGGGAAAGGGTCCACAATGAGCAGTTCTTC.

As concerns this clonotype: A read error may be the cause here, since a much bigger clone is one base away. The chain employs TRBV12-3 or TRBV12-4 and TRBJ2-2; D is ambiguous. This CDR3 has 12 amino acids. The CDR3: CSSSLSTGELFF. The CDR3 DNA is TGTTCCAGCAGTTTATCCACCGGGGAGCTGTTTTTT.